The following is a T cell receptor beta chain sequence with its context. This clone was seen a few times. Its cognate antigen has yet to be identified. Nothing much larger sits one base from this clone, and base qualities are not available. This entry belongs to a study of technical replicates of blood from a handful of donors (TCRdb year 2017). Receptor libraries were prepared by the immunoSEQ multiplex PCR assay. The clones in this table, taken by TCRdb from immuneACCESS, are in-frame only. Not every clone is retained; where verified, under half of the shortfall comes from an unresolved V gene, and the cause of the rest is unknown. The sample yields under 20,000 clones; 70% to 90% were counted once. The ten largest clonotypes hold around 11% of the sample. Counted from cysteine to phenylalanine, this CDR3 has 12 amino acids. Kept here is only the CDR3 DNA, which spans 36 bases and is read in frame from base 1. Sequences MDHEN (CDR1) and SYDVKM (CDR2) are obtained from the germline V gene. V and J are truncated by 7 bases and 7 bases respectively, leaving an intervening sequence of 13 bases.

The rearranged segments are TRBV28 and TRBJ1-2, with the identity of the D gene unclear. The sequence derives from a human donor in good health. Sequenced: PBMCs. The sequenced DNA is TGTGCCAGCACCCAGGAGGGAAGTGGCTACACCTTC. Translated, this gives CASTQEGSGYTF.